These T cell receptor beta chains were read from a single sample in a study of molecular identifiers for immune sequencing clone quantification. MiXCR, run by TCRdb on the PCR reads, gives a single entry per CDR3 protein. The top ten hold around 0.8% of the sample, which has more than 450,000 distinct CDR3 sequences, 25% seen once. Sequenced material: naive CD8+ T cells from blood, with Jurkat cell RNA spiked in. The receptor set was obtained from a human donor in good health. Some libraries in this study had Jurkat cell RNA spiked in. The CDR3 runs from the conserved cysteine through the conserved F or W. The D gene is left open where the match is weak. A clone size is listed for some rows: how often the clone was seen (once, few, many), or a class if it is expanded.

abundance	v_gene	d_gene	j_gene	CDR3nt	CDR3aa
many	TRBV4-3	.	TRBJ1-3	TGCGCCAGCAGCCAAGATTGGGGTGGTCCTGGAAACACCATATATTTT	CASSQDWGGPGNTIYF
many	TRBV7-9	.	TRBJ2-7	TGTGCCAGCAGCCCCACAAGGGGGGGCGCAGCCTACGAGCAGTACTTC	CASSPTRGGAAYEQYF
.	TRBV6-5	TRBD1	TRBJ2-1	TGTGCCAGCAGTTACGTCAGGGGGCCTTACAATGAGCAGTTCTTC	CASSYVRGPYNEQFF
.	TRBV12-3/TRBV12-4	.	TRBJ2-3	TGTGCCAGCAGTTTTTTTGGGTACGGCACAGATACGCAGTATTTT	CASSFFGYGTDTQYF
.	TRBV4-1	.	TRBJ1-4	TGCGCCAGCAGCCAAGGGGACATCCGACCGGCTAGTGAAAAACTGTTTTTT	CASSQGDIRPASEKLFF
many	TRBV7-9	.	TRBJ1-5	TGTGCCAGCAGCTTAGAGGGGAGTAGCAATCAGCCCCAGCATTTT	CASSLEGSSNQPQHF
many	TRBV7-6	.	TRBJ2-3	TGTGCCAGCAGCCCGCCTGCCGGTTACACAGATACGCAGTATTTT	CASSPPAGYTDTQYF
many	TRBV5-4	TRBD2	TRBJ2-3	TGTGCCAGCAGACTAGCGGACGGCGATACGCAGTATTTT	CASRLADGDTQYF
many	TRBV6-5	.	TRBJ2-2	TGTGCCAGCAGTTTAGGGGGGCTAGGGACCGGGGAGCTGTTTTTT	CASSLGGLGTGELFF
many	TRBV29-1	.	TRBJ1-4	TGCAGCGTGGGACTAGGGCCGGGGCGTGAAAAACTGTTTTTT	CSVGLGPGREKLFF
.	TRBV2	TRBD2	TRBJ2-7	TGTGCCAGCACCGCCTGGACTAGTGGGGTCTACGAGCAGTACTTC	CASTAWTSGVYEQYF
.	TRBV19	.	TRBJ2-2	TGTGCCAGTAGTATAGATTTTTCGACAACCGGGGAGCTGTTTTTT	CASSIDFSTTGELFF
few	TRBV19	TRBD1	TRBJ2-7	TGTGCCAGTAGTAAAACCGGGACAGGGAGATACGAGCAGTACTTC	CASSKTGTGRYEQYF
.	TRBV9	TRBD1	TRBJ2-5	TGTGCCAGCAGTGGACAGGGTAGAGAGACCCAGTACTTC	CASSGQGRETQYF
few	TRBV9	TRBD2	TRBJ2-2	TGTGCCAGCAGCGTAATCAGCGGGGGTACCGGGGAGCTGTTTTTT	CASSVISGGTGELFF
.	TRBV2	.	TRBJ2-3	TGTGCCAGCAGTGAAGCTCAGGGGGGCCTTAGAGATACGCAGTATTTT	CASSEAQGGLRDTQYF
.	TRBV9	.	TRBJ2-7	TGTGCCAGCAGCGGGGGGAGAGGACGTGACGGGGAGCAGTACTTC	CASSGGRGRDGEQYF
many	TRBV7-2	.	TRBJ2-7	TGTGCCAGCAGCTTAATTGGGTACGAGCAGTACTTC	CASSLIGYEQYF
few	TRBV9	.	TRBJ2-5	TGTGCCAGCAGCGTAGAGGCCGGGACTGGGCAGACCCAGTACTTC	CASSVEAGTGQTQYF
many	TRBV7-9	.	TRBJ1-1	TGTGCCAGCAGCCGGGCGATCGACGCCGAAGCTTTCTTT	CASSRAIDAEAFF
.	TRBV10-2	.	TRBJ2-5	TGCGCCAGCAGTGACGGGACAACGTACCAAGCGCCCCAGTACTTC	CASSDGTTYQAPQYF
many	TRBV7-9	.	TRBJ2-5	TGTGCCAGCAGCCTTCCTTCGGACCTCCAAGAGACCCAGTACTTC	CASSLPSDLQETQYF
.	TRBV5-5	TRBD1	TRBJ1-2	TGTGCCAGCAGTTATGGACAGGGGATCCTCTATGGCTACACCTTC	CASSYGQGILYGYTF
few	TRBV20-1	TRBD2	TRBJ2-7	TGCAGTGCTAGAGGGGACGTGTCCCCGGGAGGGTACGAGCAGTACTTC	CSARGDVSPGGYEQYF
many	TRBV6-5	.	TRBJ1-1	TGTGCCAGCAGTTTGAATGATCCGAACACTGAAGCTTTCTTT	CASSLNDPNTEAFF
.	TRBV19	.	TRBJ2-1	TGTGCCAGTAGTCGACCGCCAGGCGGGGATCGCCACCCGAGCTCCTACAATGAGCAGTTCTTC	CASSRPPGGDRHPSSYNEQFF
few	TRBV7-9	.	TRBJ1-4	TGTGCCAGCAGCTTCCCGGACAAAAGAACTAATGAAAAACTGTTTTTT	CASSFPDKRTNEKLFF
few	TRBV28	.	TRBJ2-3	TGTGCCAGCAGTTCCCCTACCGGGACCGTGAGCCGATTAAACACAGATACGCAGTATTTT	CASSSPTGTVSRLNTDTQYF
many	TRBV24-1	TRBD2	TRBJ2-3	TGTGCCACCAGTGATCCGGGACTAGATGATACGCAGTATTTT	CATSDPGLDDTQYF
few	TRBV19	TRBD1	TRBJ2-5	TGTGCCAGTAGTATTAGGACAGGGGGCCTCGAGACCCAGTACTTC	CASSIRTGGLETQYF
few	TRBV12-3/TRBV12-4	TRBD1	TRBJ2-1	TGTGCCAGCAGGGACGGGACAGCCGACAATGAGCAGTTCTTC	CASRDGTADNEQFF
few	TRBV6-6	.	TRBJ1-5	TGTGCCAGCAGTTACTCGGGGCTCCAGCATTTT	CASSYSGLQHF
.	TRBV28	.	TRBJ1-3	TGTGCCAGCAGTTTAGAGCGATCTGGAAACACCATATATTTT	CASSLERSGNTIYF
few	TRBV11-2	.	TRBJ2-2	TGTGCCAGCAGCCTCTACTACCGCGAGCTGTTTTTT	CASSLYYRELFF
.	TRBV27	.	TRBJ2-5	TGTGCCAGCAGTGCCCTAGACTATTCTCAAGAGACCCAGTACTTC	CASSALDYSQETQYF
many	TRBV7-9	TRBD2	TRBJ2-2	TGTGCCAGCAGTATCAAGGGACTAGCGGGAGGGCCGACCGGGGAGCTGTTTTTT	CASSIKGLAGGPTGELFF